This T cell receptor beta chain comes out of a study of persistence of HIV-infected CD4 T cells. Study outcomes and limitations: Degenerate expanded CDR3beta sequences were enriched among CMV- and Gag-responding cells.

The immunoSEQ assay was version 4, run in survey mode. Here immunoSEQ multiplex PCR was the method, and the copy in TCRdb shows in-frame clones only, minus some. The data show some 31,000 clones, about four fifths seen once. With respect to this clone: Its antigen is unidentified.

Stimulation used about 9.5 ug/mL lysate from CMV-infected fibroblasts. Memory cells lacking CD40L and CD69 with high CD45RO were sorted. The CDR3 has 16 residues. CDR1 SGHVS and CDR2 FQNEAQ come from the germline V gene. V shed 4 bases, J shed 6 bases, and the junction held 11 bases outside the gene matches. The sequence came from an adult man with HIV who was CMV-seropositive. V is TRBV7-8 and J is TRBJ1-2; 10 bases align to TRBD1. The sample was CD4+ T cells sorted from PBMCs after approximately 20-hour stimulation, taken from a patient who received antiretroviral therapy. The CDR3 protein is CASSSQFWTGGDGYTF. Written as DNA, the CDR3 is TGTGCCAGCAGCTCCCAGTTCTGGACAGGGGGAGATGGCTACACCTTC.